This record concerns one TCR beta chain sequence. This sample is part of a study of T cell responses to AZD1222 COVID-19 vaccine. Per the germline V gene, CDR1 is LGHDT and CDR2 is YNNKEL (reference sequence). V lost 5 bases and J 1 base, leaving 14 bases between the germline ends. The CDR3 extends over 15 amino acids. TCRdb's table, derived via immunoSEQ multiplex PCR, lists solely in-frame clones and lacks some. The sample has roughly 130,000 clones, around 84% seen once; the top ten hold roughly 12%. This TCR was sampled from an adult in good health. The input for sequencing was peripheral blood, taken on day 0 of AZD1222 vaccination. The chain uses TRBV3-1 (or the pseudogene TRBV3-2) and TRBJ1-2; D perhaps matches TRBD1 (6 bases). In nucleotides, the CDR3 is TGTGCCAGCAGCGAACAGGGTGAGCTTAACTATGGCTACACCTTC. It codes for CASSEQGELNYGYTF.